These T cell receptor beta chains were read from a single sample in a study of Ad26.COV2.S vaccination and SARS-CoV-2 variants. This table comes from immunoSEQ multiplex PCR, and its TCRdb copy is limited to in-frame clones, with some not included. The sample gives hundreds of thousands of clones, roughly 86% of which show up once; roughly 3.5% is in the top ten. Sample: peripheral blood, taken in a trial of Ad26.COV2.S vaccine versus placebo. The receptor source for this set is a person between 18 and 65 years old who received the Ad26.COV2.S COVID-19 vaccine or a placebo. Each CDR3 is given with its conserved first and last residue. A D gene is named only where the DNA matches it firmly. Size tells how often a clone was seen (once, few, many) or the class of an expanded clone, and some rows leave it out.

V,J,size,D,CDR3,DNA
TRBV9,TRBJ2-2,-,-,CASSVVPLGGLSTGELFF,TGTGCCAGCAGCGTAGTCCCATTGGGGGGATTGAGCACCGGGGAGCTGTTTTTT
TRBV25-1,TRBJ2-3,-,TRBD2,CASSRLAGGHTDTQYF,TGTGCCAGCAGTCGACTAGCGGGAGGCCACACAGATACGCAGTATTTT
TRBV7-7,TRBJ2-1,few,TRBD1,CASSIGQGINNEQFF,TGTGCTAGCAGCATCGGACAGGGTATCAACAATGAGCAGTTCTTC
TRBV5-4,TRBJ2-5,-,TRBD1,CASSLGQGFGETQYF,TGTGCCAGCAGCTTGGGACAGGGTTTCGGTGAGACCCAGTACTTC
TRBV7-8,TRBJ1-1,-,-,CASSLGRFGAEAFF,TGTGCCAGCAGCTTGGGGAGGTTCGGGGCTGAAGCTTTCTTT
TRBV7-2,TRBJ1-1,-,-,CASSPRGATEAFF,TGTGCCAGCAGCCCTCGGGGGGCCACTGAAGCTTTCTTT
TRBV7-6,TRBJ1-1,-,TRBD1,CASSLPGTVGMNTEAFF,TGTGCCAGCAGCTTACCTGGGACAGTTGGCATGAACACTGAAGCTTTCTTT
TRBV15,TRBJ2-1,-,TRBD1,CATSSPPGTGFYNEQFF,TGTGCCACCAGCAGCCCCCCCGGGACAGGGTTTTACAATGAGCAGTTCTTC
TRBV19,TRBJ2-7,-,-,CASSISDEQYF,TGTGCCAGTAGTATTAGCGACGAGCAGTACTTC
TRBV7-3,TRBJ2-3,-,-,CASSLTYYADTQYF,TGTGCCAGCAGCTTAACGTATTATGCGGATACGCAGTATTTT
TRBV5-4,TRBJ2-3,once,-,CASSLSSVDTQYF,TGTGCCAGCAGCTTGAGTTCGGTGGATACGCAGTATTTT
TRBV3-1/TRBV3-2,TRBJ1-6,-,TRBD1,CASSRTGGQSPLHF,TGTGCCAGCAGCCGGACAGGGGGACAATCACCCCTCCACTTT
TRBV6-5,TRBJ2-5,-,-,CASRVSGAQETQYF,TGTGCCAGCAGGGTCTCCGGGGCACAAGAGACCCAGTACTTC
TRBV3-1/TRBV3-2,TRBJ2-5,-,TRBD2,CASSQIAGGETQYF,TGTGCCAGCAGCCAGATAGCGGGAGGAGAGACCCAGTACTTC
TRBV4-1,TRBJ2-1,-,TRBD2,CASSHPGLAGGYNEQFF,TGCGCCAGCAGCCACCCCGGACTAGCGGGAGGGTACAATGAGCAGTTCTTC
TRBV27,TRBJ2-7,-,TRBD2,CASTRGGSYEQYF,TGTGCCAGCACCCGGGGGGGATCCTACGAGCAGTACTTC
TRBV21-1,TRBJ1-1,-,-,CASSKASLDRNTEAFF,TGTGCCAGCAGCAAAGCCTCTTTAGACAGGAACACTGAAGCTTTCTTT
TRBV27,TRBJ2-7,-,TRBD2,CASRGGTLFYEQYF,TGTGCCAGCCGGGGGGGGACCCTTTTTTACGAGCAGTACTTC
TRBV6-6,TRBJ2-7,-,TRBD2,CASSYSGTSAYEQYF,TGTGCCAGCAGTTACTCGGGGACTAGCGCCTACGAGCAGTACTTC
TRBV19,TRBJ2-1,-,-,CASRGRDYNEQFF,TGTGCCAGTAGGGGTAGGGACTACAATGAGCAGTTCTTC
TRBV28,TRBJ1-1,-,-,CASSLGGEWGTEAFF,TGTGCCAGCAGTTTAGGGGGCGAATGGGGAACTGAAGCTTTCTTT
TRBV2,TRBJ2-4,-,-,CASSEWAGGGKNIQYF,TGTGCCAGCAGTGAATGGGCAGGCGGCGGCAAAAACATTCAGTACTTC
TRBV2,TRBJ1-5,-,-,CASSEALGGIDQPQHF,TGTGCCAGCAGTGAAGCGCTGGGGGGGATTGACCAGCCCCAGCATTTT
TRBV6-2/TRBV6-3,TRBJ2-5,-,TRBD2,CASSYGSAAGGQETQYF,TGTGCCAGCAGTTACGGCTCGGCGGCGGGGGGTCAAGAGACCCAGTACTTC
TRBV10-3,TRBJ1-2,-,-,CAISSQESRYGYTF,TGTGCCATCAGTTCACAGGAGTCTCGGTATGGCTACACCTTC
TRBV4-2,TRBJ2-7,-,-,CASSPYLGQESEQYF,TGTGCCAGCAGCCCCTATTTGGGACAAGAAAGCGAGCAGTACTTC
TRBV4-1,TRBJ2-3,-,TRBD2,CASSQGLTSGLMRTQYF,TGCGCCAGCAGCCAAGGGCTCACTAGCGGTCTTATGCGTACGCAGTATTTT
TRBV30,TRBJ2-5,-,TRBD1,CASQGAPQETQYF,TGTGCCTCGCAGGGGGCTCCCCAAGAGACCCAGTACTTC
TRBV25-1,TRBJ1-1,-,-,CASSEEGTGMTEAFF,TGTGCCAGCAGTGAAGAGGGAACAGGGATGACTGAAGCTTTCTTT
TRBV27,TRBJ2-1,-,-,CASSLLQAGEQFF,TGTGCCAGCAGCCTCTTGCAGGCCGGTGAGCAGTTCTTC
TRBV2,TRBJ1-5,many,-,CASSENQGSQPQHF,TGTGCCAGCAGTGAAAACCAGGGTAGTCAGCCCCAGCATTTT
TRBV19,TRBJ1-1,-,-,CASSVGMNTEAFF,TGTGCCAGTAGTGTGGGTATGAACACTGAAGCTTTCTTT
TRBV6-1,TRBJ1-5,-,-,CASSEYQPQHF,TGTGCCAGCAGTGAGTATCAGCCCCAGCATTTT
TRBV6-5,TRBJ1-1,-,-,CASSYGGSMNTEAFF,TGTGCCAGCAGTTACGGGGGCAGCATGAACACTGAAGCTTTCTTT
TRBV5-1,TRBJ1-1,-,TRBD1,CASSFGQGATEAFF,TGCGCCAGCAGTTTCGGACAGGGGGCCACTGAAGCTTTCTTT
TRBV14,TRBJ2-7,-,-,CASSRLDTYEQYF,TGTGCCAGCAGCCGCCTAGACACCTACGAGCAGTACTTC
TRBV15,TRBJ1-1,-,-,CATSRDAGEAFF,TGTGCCACCAGCAGAGACGCGGGTGAAGCTTTCTTT
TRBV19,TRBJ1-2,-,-,CASKTRPAGHGYTF,TGTGCCAGTAAAACCCGCCCAGCGGGTCATGGCTACACCTTC
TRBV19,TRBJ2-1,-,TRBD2,CASSIVSGGANEQFF,TGTGCCAGTAGTATAGTTAGCGGGGGGGCCAATGAGCAGTTCTTC
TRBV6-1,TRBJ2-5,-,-,CASSEGMRGGETQYF,TGTGCCAGCAGTGAAGGGATGAGAGGGGGTGAGACCCAGTACTTC
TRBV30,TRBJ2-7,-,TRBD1,CAWSVGPGTGKGEQYF,TGTGCCTGGAGTGTGGGACCCGGGACAGGGAAGGGTGAGCAGTACTTC
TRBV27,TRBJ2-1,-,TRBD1,CASSRGDRARFF,TGTGCCAGCAGTCGCGGGGACAGGGCGAGATTCTTC
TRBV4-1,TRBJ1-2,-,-,CASSQAGTLYDGYTF,TGCGCCAGCAGCCAAGCCGGGACACTTTATGATGGCTACACCTTC
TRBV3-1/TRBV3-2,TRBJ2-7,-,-,CASSINSYEQYF,TGTGCCAGCAGCATCAACTCCTACGAGCAGTACTTC
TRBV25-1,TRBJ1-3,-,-,CASSGVGGNTIYF,TGTGCCAGCAGTGGGGTCGGGGGGAACACCATATATTTT
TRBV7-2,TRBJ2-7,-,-,CASSLTYRDGEYF,TGTGCCAGCAGCTTAACGTACCGGGACGGAGAGTACTTC
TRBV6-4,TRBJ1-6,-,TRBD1,CASSANRGTLHF,TGTGCCAGCAGTGCCAACAGGGGGACCCTCCACTTT
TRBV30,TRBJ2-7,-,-,CAWSVMEGLDEQYF,TGTGCCTGGAGTGTAATGGAGGGTTTAGACGAGCAGTACTTC
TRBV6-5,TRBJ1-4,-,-,CASSYAGEVNEKLFF,TGTGCCAGCAGTTACGCGGGGGAAGTTAATGAAAAACTGTTTTTT
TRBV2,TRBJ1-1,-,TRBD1,CASSRQGDTEAFF,TGTGCCAGCAGCAGACAGGGGGACACTGAAGCTTTCTTT
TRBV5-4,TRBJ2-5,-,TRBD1,CASSWDRARRETQYF,TGTGCCAGCAGCTGGGACAGGGCCAGGAGGGAGACCCAGTACTTC
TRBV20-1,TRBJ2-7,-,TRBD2,CSASRPSGSYEQYF,TGCAGTGCTAGTCGTCCTAGCGGATCCTACGAGCAGTACTTC
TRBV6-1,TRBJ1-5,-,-,CASRNEFRWPQHF,TGTGCCAGCAGAAACGAGTTCCGTTGGCCCCAGCATTTT
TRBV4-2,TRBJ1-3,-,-,CASNSNGGSSGNTIYF,TGTGCCAGCAACAGCAATGGGGGATCCTCTGGAAACACCATATATTTT
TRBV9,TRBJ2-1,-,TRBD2,CASSPRGSGGRYNEQFF,TGTGCCAGCAGCCCGCGGGGGTCGGGAGGGCGATACAATGAGCAGTTCTTC
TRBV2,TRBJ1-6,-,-,CASSEGLSQLYNSPLHF,TGTGCCAGCAGTGAAGGATTAAGCCAGCTCTATAATTCACCCCTCCACTTT
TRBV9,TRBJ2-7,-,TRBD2,CASSVAGGNEQYF,TGTGCCAGCAGCGTAGCCGGGGGGAACGAGCAGTACTTC
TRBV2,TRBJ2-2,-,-,CASSASDLNTGELFF,TGTGCCAGCAGCGCTAGCGATCTGAACACCGGGGAGCTGTTTTTT
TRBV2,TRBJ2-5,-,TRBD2,CASSVSGGGLMVETQYF,TGTGCCAGCAGTGTTTCGGGCGGGGGGCTTATGGTGGAGACCCAGTACTTC